The rows below give T cell receptor beta chains drawn from one sample of a study of beta chain features in type 1 diabetes. Only in-frame clones appear in the TCRdb table, and some are missing; sequencing was by immunoSEQ multiplex PCR. The sample has hundreds of thousands of clones, roughly a sixth seen once. The sample was naive CD4+ T cells from blood. The receptors shown here come from a woman between 18 and 29 years old in good health. The CDR3 runs from the conserved cysteine through the conserved F or W. D genes are given only for firm matches.

d_call j_call v_call cdr3_aa
TRBD2 TRBJ2-2 TRBV5-1 CASSPGLAGTGELFF
. TRBJ2-2 TRBV5-4 CASSDQGLVGELFF
. TRBJ2-7 TRBV28 CASSLNSYEQYF
TRBD1 TRBJ2-1 TRBV28 CASSLYGQGVGRNEQFF
. TRBJ1-1 TRBV20-1 CSAPGQTEAFF
. TRBJ2-7 TRBV7-2 CASSLVLAVSYEQYF
TRBD1 TRBJ2-7 TRBV5-1 CASSPGTGIGEQYF
. TRBJ2-4 TRBV2 CASSEGVRIQYF
. TRBJ2-1 TRBV15 CATSSRDGGIPYNEQFF
. TRBJ1-5 TRBV6-5 CASSYSSRSNQPQHF
TRBD2 TRBJ2-3 TRBV28 CASGTSGTDTQYF
. TRBJ1-2 TRBV5-6 CASSSRDYSYTF
. TRBJ2-1 TRBV19 CASSRDGSYNEQFF
. TRBJ2-2 TRBV10-3 CAIGGPVGELFF
. TRBJ2-6 TRBV6-6 CASSPEAPGANVLTF
. TRBJ2-5 TRBV2 CASSVRQNQETQYF
. TRBJ2-7 TRBV10-3 CAISNGGSRSYEQYF
TRBD1 TRBJ2-5 TRBV29-1 CSVRRTGRQETQYF
TRBD1 TRBJ2-5 TRBV7-2 CASSLLGQGTPPGETQYF
. TRBJ2-3 TRBV10-3 CAISVGLGGSDTQYF
TRBD1 TRBJ2-7 TRBV11-2 CASSSRDRNYEQYF